The 9 T cell receptor gamma chains below come from one sample, sequenced in a study of gamma delta lymphoproliferative disorders and STAT genes. TCRdb re-called the multiplex PCR reads using CATT. The sample holds some 2,300 gamma-chain clones, roughly 19% seen once. The receptor sequences were amplified from genomic DNA of peripheral blood mononuclear cells. What was sequenced was blood. The receptor source for this set is a human donor with gamma-delta T-cell large granular lymphocyte leukemia.

This chain connects TRGV2 to TRGJ1 or TRGJ2. TCRdb records no J gene; here it was assigned by comparing the DNA to germline. V lost 0 bases and J lost 0; bases outside the gene matches: 2. The length of the CDR3 is 14 residues. Germline values: CDR1 EGSNGY, CDR2 YDSYNSKV. This chain's CDR3 is CATWDGLNYYKKLF. CDR3 DNA sequence: TGTGCCACCTGGGACGGGCTGAATTATTATAAGAAACTCTTT.

The CDR3 bases are TGTGCCACCTGGGACGGTGACCCTCCGAGGAAGAAACTCTTT. It encodes CATWDGDPPRKKLF. The chain employs TRGV4 and TRGJ1 or TRGJ2. TCRdb offers no J gene call, so here the DNA was matched to germline to obtain one. CDR1 is EGSTGY, CDR2 YDSYTSSV, per germline. The CDR3 totals 14 residues. V dropped 4 bases and J dropped 10; count of bases not matched to a gene: 16.

In this sample, this clone turned up a few times. The gene calls are TRGV10 and TRGJ1 or TRGJ2. The J gene is not listed in TCRdb, so it was assigned here from a DNA match to germline. TRGV10 is reported as an ORF; its role is uncertain. There are 13 residues in the CDR3. Trimming removed 8 bases from V and 9 bases from J; junction bases left unmatched: 14. The CDR3 region is CAAWDGKSGKKLF. The CDR3 DNA follows: TGTGCTGCGTGGGATGGGAAGTCAGGTAAGAAACTCTTT.

Only a few counts were recorded for this clone. TCRdb's protein, taken from a much larger clone, differs from this DNA's translation at residue 14, likely owing to a read error; the protein displayed comes from the DNA. J gene calling gave no result, while the V gene is TRGV9. The CDR3 covers 16 residues. Germline V gene sequence: CDR1 GITISATS, CDR2 ISYDGTV (reference sequence). The CDR3 DNA sequence: TGTGCCTTGTGGGAGGTGCGAGAGTTGGGCAAAAAAATCGAGGTATTT. Protein product: CALWEVRELGKKIEVF.

About this clone: This specimen includes other DNA sequences encoding the same CDR3. The chain joins TRGV2 to TRGJP1. In the absence of a J gene in TCRdb, the DNA was matched to germline to assign it here. The CDR3 loop spans 17 amino acids. The V gene's germline CDR1 is EGSNGY and CDR2 YDSYNSKV. With V trimmed by 0 bases and J by 5 bases, 12 bases remained unmatched. In nucleotides, the CDR3 is TGTGCCACCTGGGACGGGGCGGTAAGGACTACTGGTTGGTTCAAGATATTT. It codes for CATWDGAVRTTGWFKIF.

Turning to this clone: A read error may account for a junction end that differs from germline. The rearrangement uses TRGV2 and TRGJP1. TCRdb offers no J gene call, so here the DNA was matched to germline to obtain one. Germline CDR1 and CDR2: EGSNGY and YDSYNSKV. CDR3 size: 17 residues. The CDR3 DNA follows: TGTGCCACCTGGGACGGGGCGGTAAGGACCAATGGTTGGTTCAAGATATTT. Residues: CATWDGAVRTNGWFKIF.

This clone occurred a few times. In DNA form, the CDR3 reads TGTGCCACCTGGGACGGGCCGGTGGATTATAAGAAACTCTTT. Protein product: CATWDGPVDYKKLF. This chain connects TRGV2 to TRGJ1 or TRGJ2. TCRdb records no J gene; here it was assigned by comparing the DNA to germline. Germline trimming cut 0 bases from V and 5 bases from J; bases unmatched to any gene: 7. CDR3 size: 14 residues. CDR1 is EGSNGY, CDR2 YDSYNSKV, per germline.

Concerning this clone: The same CDR3 also results from other DNA sequences found in this sample. The chain joins TRGV10 to TRGJ1 or TRGJ2. As TCRdb names no J gene, one was assigned here on the basis of a DNA match to germline. TRGV10 is recorded as an ORF, its role being uncertain. The CDR3 is made up of 11 amino acids. J was trimmed by 12 bases and V by 8 bases; bases with no gene match: 11. For the CDR3, the DNA is TGTGCTGCGTGGGATTATAACAGGAAACTCTTT. This codes for CAAWDYNRKLF.

This clone showed up just a few times. The chain combines TRGV9 with TRGJ1 or TRGJ2. No J gene is reported in TCRdb; it was inferred here by comparing the DNA with germline. CDR1 and CDR2 from the germline V gene are GITISATS and ISYDGTV (reference sequence). V shed 2 bases, J shed 3 bases, and the junction held 4 bases outside the gene matches. There are 13 residues in the CDR3. The CDR3 coding sequence is TGTGCCTTGTGGGAGGAACTTTATTATAAGAAACTCTTT. Protein: CALWEELYYKKLF.